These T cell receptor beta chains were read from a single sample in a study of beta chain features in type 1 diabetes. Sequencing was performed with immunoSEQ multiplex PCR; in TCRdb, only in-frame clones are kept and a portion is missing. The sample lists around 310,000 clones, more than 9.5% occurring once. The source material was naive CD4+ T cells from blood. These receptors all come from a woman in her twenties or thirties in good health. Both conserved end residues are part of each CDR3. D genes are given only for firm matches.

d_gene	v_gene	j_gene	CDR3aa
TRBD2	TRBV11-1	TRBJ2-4	CASSARENKNIQYF
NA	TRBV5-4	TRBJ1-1	CASSLVGETEAFF
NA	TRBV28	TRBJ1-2	CASTIRLGDGYTF
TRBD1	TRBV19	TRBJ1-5	CASSTRQGISNQPQHF
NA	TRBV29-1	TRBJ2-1	CSVEVWESEQFF
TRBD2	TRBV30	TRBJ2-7	CAWSGASGSKYEQYF
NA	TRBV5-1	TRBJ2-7	CASSLDGQSYEQYF
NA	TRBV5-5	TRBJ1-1	CASSLGDTEAFF
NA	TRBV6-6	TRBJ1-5	CASTYAEAGNQPQHF
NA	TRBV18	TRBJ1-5	CASSPEKGQPQHF
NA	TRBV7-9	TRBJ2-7	CASLGGYEQYF
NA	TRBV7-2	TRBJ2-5	CASSLVSGVGQWETQYF
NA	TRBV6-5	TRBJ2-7	CASSYSTSYEQYF
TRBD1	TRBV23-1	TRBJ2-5	CASSQSSGGETQYF
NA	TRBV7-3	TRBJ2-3	CASSLDSGGDTQYF
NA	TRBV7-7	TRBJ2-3	CASSTGNQDTQYF
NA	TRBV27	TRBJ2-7	CASSLRRDAYEQYF
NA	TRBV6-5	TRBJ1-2	CASSYSRRGLGGYTF
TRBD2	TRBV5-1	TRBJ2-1	CACSGGSSYNEQFF
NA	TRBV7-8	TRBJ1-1	CASSLVGRAGNTEAFF
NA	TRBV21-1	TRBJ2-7	CASSKRDNVSEQYF
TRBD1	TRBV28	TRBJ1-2	CASRGTGGNYGYTF
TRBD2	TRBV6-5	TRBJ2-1	CASSLAGGDYNEQFF